Listed below are T cell receptor beta chains from one sample, sequenced in a study of blood T cell repertoires in COVID-19. Here immunoSEQ multiplex PCR was the method, and the copy in TCRdb shows in-frame clones only, minus some. Of some 110,000 clones listed, roughly nine tenths are singletons. The sample taken for sequencing was peripheral blood. The receptors originated from a man aged 40-49 years with acute or convalescent COVID-19. CDR3s include the opening cysteine and the closing phenylalanine or tryptophan. A D gene is named only where the DNA matches it firmly. Clone size is stated in some rows and not others, as once, few, many or a class when expanded.

J gene,clone size,D gene,V gene,CDR3 DNA,CDR3 protein
TRBJ1-2,NA,NA,TRBV10-3,TGTGCCATCAGTGGGGTCCAAAGGGGCTATGGCTACACCTTC,CAISGVQRGYGYTF
TRBJ2-3,NA,NA,TRBV5-4,TGTGCCAGCAGCTTGGGAGCGCTCACAGATACGCAGTATTTT,CASSLGALTDTQYF
TRBJ2-1,NA,NA,TRBV5-4,TGTGCCAGCAGCTCCCGGGACTTCGGCTCCTACAATGAGCAGTTCTTC,CASSSRDFGSYNEQFF
TRBJ2-7,NA,NA,TRBV18,TGTGCCAGCTCACCACCCGGCGGGGAGCAGTACTTC,CASSPPGGEQYF
TRBJ2-7,NA,NA,TRBV27,TGTGCCAGCAGTCTAACCACTAGTGCGCGGGGTTCCTACGAGCAGTACTTC,CASSLTTSARGSYEQYF
TRBJ1-3,NA,NA,TRBV19,TGTGCCAGTAGTATAGCTGCCAGATATGGAAACACCATATATTTT,CASSIAARYGNTIYF
TRBJ2-3,NA,NA,TRBV6-2/TRBV6-3,TGTGCCAGCAGCTATAGCCAGACTAGCACAGATACGCAGTATTTT,CASSYSQTSTDTQYF
TRBJ2-1,NA,NA,TRBV4-3,TGCGCCAGCAGCCAAGTCTGGAGCTCCTACAATGAGCAGTTCTTC,CASSQVWSSYNEQFF
TRBJ2-2,NA,NA,TRBV6-5,TGTGCCAGCAGCCTAGCTACCGGGGAGCTGTTTTTT,CASSLATGELFF
TRBJ1-1,NA,TRBD1,TRBV2,TGTGCCAGTCGACAGGGCTGGGCCACTGAAGCTTTCTTT,CASRQGWATEAFF
TRBJ2-3,NA,TRBD2,TRBV19,TGTGCCAGTAGGGGGTTGCGTGGGAGGGCCGAGGGAGCAGATACGCAGTATTTT,CASRGLRGRAEGADTQYF
TRBJ2-3,NA,TRBD1,TRBV30,TGTGCCACCTCCCAGGGGGCAACAGATACGCAGTATTTT,CATSQGATDTQYF
TRBJ2-3,NA,NA,TRBV4-3,TGCGCCAGCAGCCAAGAAACTAGCTTCGATACGCAGTATTTT,CASSQETSFDTQYF
TRBJ1-1,NA,NA,TRBV9,TGTGCCAGCAGTTACAGGGCTAACACTGAAGCTTTCTTT,CASSYRANTEAFF
TRBJ1-5,NA,TRBD1,TRBV7-2,TGTGCCAGCAGCGACCACAGGGGTTCCCAGCCCCAGCATTTT,CASSDHRGSQPQHF
TRBJ2-7,NA,NA,TRBV19,TGTGCCAGTAGTCCCCGCGGCGGGGTTCGGGAGCAGTACTTC,CASSPRGGVREQYF
TRBJ1-3,NA,TRBD1,TRBV4-1,TGCGCCAGCAGCCGGCCGGGACAGGAGATGATCGGTGGAAACACCATATATTTT,CASSRPGQEMIGGNTIYF
TRBJ2-3,NA,TRBD1,TRBV9,TGTGCCAGCAGCGTAGCTTTGGGACAGGGTTCCGATACGCAGTATTTT,CASSVALGQGSDTQYF
TRBJ1-2,NA,NA,TRBV6-2/TRBV6-3,TGTGCCAGCAGTTACTCGGGCCGGGAATTCGATGGCTACACCTTC,CASSYSGREFDGYTF
TRBJ2-1,NA,TRBD1,TRBV30,TGTGCCTGGAATTACGGGACAGGGGAGGATGAGCAGTTCTTC,CAWNYGTGEDEQFF
TRBJ1-1,few,NA,TRBV29-1,TGCAGCGTCCACCGGGGGGGAGGGACTGAAGCTTTCTTT,CSVHRGGGTEAFF
TRBJ1-4,NA,NA,TRBV6-5,TGTGCCAGCAGCCTTAAGGGACTGGGTGAAAAACTGTTTTTT,CASSLKGLGEKLFF
TRBJ2-2,NA,NA,TRBV7-9,TGTGCCAGCAGCCGGACAGTTAACACCGGGGAGCTGTTTTTT,CASSRTVNTGELFF
TRBJ1-2,NA,NA,TRBV6-5,TGTGCCAGCAGCCCCCAGGGAACCTATGGCTACACCTTC,CASSPQGTYGYTF
TRBJ1-1,NA,NA,TRBV19,TGTGCCAGTAGTCGACATTCGGGGGACACTGAAGCTTTCTTT,CASSRHSGDTEAFF
TRBJ2-7,NA,NA,TRBV5-1,TGCGCCAGCAGCTTCGGGTCTAGCTCCTACGAGCAGTACTTC,CASSFGSSSYEQYF
TRBJ1-3,NA,NA,TRBV30,TGTGCCTGGAGTGGTGGTGCGAGCTCTGGAAACACCATATATTTT,CAWSGGASSGNTIYF
TRBJ2-1,once,TRBD2,TRBV2,TGTGCCAGCAGACCACTAGCGGGAGTTCGTGATGAGCAGTTCTTC,CASRPLAGVRDEQFF
TRBJ1-6,NA,NA,TRBV5-6,TGTGCCAGCAGCTTGGAGGCGGGACCCGCCGTAAGGAATTCACCCCTCCACTTT,CASSLEAGPAVRNSPLHF
TRBJ2-5,NA,NA,TRBV24-1,TGTGCCACCAGTGATTTTGGGAGGTTCGGACTAGAGACCCAGTACTTC,CATSDFGRFGLETQYF
TRBJ2-1,NA,TRBD1,TRBV4-1,TGCGCCAGCAGCCTGCGACAGGGTCACAATGAGCAGTTCTTC,CASSLRQGHNEQFF
TRBJ2-7,NA,NA,TRBV7-9,TGTGCCAGCAAAGAGGATGGGGGCCTCACCTACGAGCAGTACTTC,CASKEDGGLTYEQYF
TRBJ2-1,NA,TRBD1,TRBV6-2/TRBV6-3,TGTGCCAGCAGTTACTCAGCCGGGACAGGGATTATTGAGCAGTTCTTC,CASSYSAGTGIIEQFF
TRBJ1-1,NA,NA,TRBV19,TGTGCCAGTAGTATTTCAGGGTATGGGGCTGAAGCTTTCTTT,CASSISGYGAEAFF
TRBJ2-2,NA,TRBD2,TRBV5-1,TGCGCCAGCAGCCGATTGACTAGCGGGAGCACCGGGGAGCTGTTTTTT,CASSRLTSGSTGELFF
TRBJ1-5,NA,NA,TRBV7-2,TGTGCCAGCAGCGCGAGGGTTGGTCAGCCCCAGCATTTT,CASSARVGQPQHF
TRBJ2-7,NA,TRBD1,TRBV18,TGTGCCAGCTCACCAAGTGTAGACAGGGGATACGAGCAGTACTTC,CASSPSVDRGYEQYF
TRBJ1-1,NA,NA,TRBV14,TGTGCCAGCAGCCAAGGCCAGATTACTGAAGCTTTCTTT,CASSQGQITEAFF
TRBJ1-4,NA,NA,TRBV4-2,TGTGCCAGCAGCCAAGAATCCCGGGGGACTAATGAAAAACTGTTTTTT,CASSQESRGTNEKLFF
TRBJ2-3,NA,NA,TRBV24-1,TGTGCCACCAGGTCAGACTATTTCGCAGATACGCAGTATTTT,CATRSDYFADTQYF
TRBJ1-1,NA,NA,TRBV19,TGTGCCAGTAGTATCAGTAACACTGAAGCTTTCTTT,CASSISNTEAFF
TRBJ1-6,NA,NA,TRBV7-8,TGTGCCAGCAGCTCCATAACGGCGGGGCGGAGCTCCTATAATTCACCCCTCCACTTT,CASSSITAGRSSYNSPLHF
TRBJ1-1,NA,NA,TRBV7-9,TGTGCCAGCAGCTCCGGACACCCGAACACTGAAGCTTTCTTT,CASSSGHPNTEAFF
TRBJ2-1,NA,TRBD2,TRBV6-5,TGTGCCAGCAGTCCCCTAGCGGCGAACAATGAGCAGTTCTTC,CASSPLAANNEQFF
TRBJ1-5,NA,TRBD1,TRBV10-2,TGCGCCAGCAGTGGAAACAGGGGACCCGATCAGCCCCAGCATTTT,CASSGNRGPDQPQHF
TRBJ2-5,NA,TRBD1,TRBV5-1,TGCGCCAGCAGCACCAGGACAGGGCGGGAGACCCAGTACTTC,CASSTRTGRETQYF
TRBJ2-6,NA,TRBD2,TRBV5-4,TGTGCCAGCAGCGGAGATAGCGGGGGGGCCGGGTCTGGGGCCAACGTCCTGACTTTC,CASSGDSGGAGSGANVLTF
TRBJ1-6,NA,NA,TRBV7-9,TGTGCCAGCAGCTCCCGCGGACAGCACAATAATTCACCCCTCCACTTT,CASSSRGQHNNSPLHF
TRBJ1-6,NA,NA,TRBV6-1,TGTGCCAGCAGTGAAGGACCCCTACGGAGTTCACCCCTCCACTTT,CASSEGPLRSSPLHF
TRBJ1-2,NA,NA,TRBV4-2,TGTGCCAGCAGCCAAGATGGAGGTCCACGACGCTACACCTTC,CASSQDGGPRRYTF
TRBJ1-2,NA,NA,TRBV11-2,TGTGCCAGCAGCCTCACATCCCCCGGGTCTCGGTACTATGGCTACACCTTC,CASSLTSPGSRYYGYTF
TRBJ1-1,NA,NA,TRBV12-3/TRBV12-4,TGTGCCAGCAGTTTACCCCGTCTTGAAGCTTTCTTT,CASSLPRLEAFF
TRBJ2-1,NA,TRBD1,TRBV29-1,TGCGGAGGACAGGGAAACTACAATGAGCAGTTCTTC,CGGQGNYNEQFF
TRBJ2-5,once,NA,TRBV3-1/TRBV3-2,TGTGCCAGCAGCCTCCGACTATCGTACCGGGGAGAGACCCAGTACTTC,CASSLRLSYRGETQYF